This T cell receptor beta chain was captured in a study of shared clonotypes between healthy human individuals. Note on this clone: Its antigen remains unknown.

General study points: Naive subsets typically showed greater estimated richness than memory subsets. Even with large depth, rarefaction showed that sorted-subset sequencing was incomplete. Only blood underwent sampling, and tissue repertoires likely differ.

The table came from immunoSEQ multiplex PCR; TCRdb's copy has only in-frame clones and leaves some out. The table lists approximately 2.1 million clones, approximately 93% of them singletons. Looked up from germline, CDR1 is MNHNS and CDR2 is SASEGT. Trimming left V 4 bases short and J 4 bases short, with 7 bases between. This CDR3 comprises 12 residues. This chain uses TRBV6-1 with TRBJ2-5; no reliable D call. This receptor was identified in a man in his late teens or twenties in good health. Some clones in this sample may be carry-over from other donors' samples. Source material: naive CD4+ T cells from PBMCs. Indicated subset: CD45RA+ positively selected. CDR3 region: CASSVWRETQYF. The CDR3 DNA follows: TGTGCCAGCAGTGTTTGGAGAGAGACCCAGTACTTC.